This entry describes one T cell receptor beta chain. The data belong to a study of OX40 agonist ivuxolimab in advanced cancers. Study summary: A mean age of approximately 60 years, range roughly 20 to 80, was recorded, and roughly 80% were male.

The V gene's germline CDR1 is SGHRS and CDR2 YFSETQ. CDR3 length: 15 amino acids. The junction had 8 bases not matched to a gene; V was cut back by 3 bases and J by 6 bases. TCRdb's copy holds only in-frame clones and misses some; the assay was immunoSEQ multiplex PCR. The top ten clones hold 1.2% of a sample with about 53,000 clones, 75% to 85% of them seen once. This chain joins TRBV5-1 and TRBJ2-2; 7 bases map to TRBD1. The receptor comes from an adult with an advanced solid tumor such as melanoma, head and neck, liver or kidney cancer. This specimen consisted of CD4+ or CD8+ T cells sorted from blood, obtained in a trial of the OX40 agonist ivuxolimab. CDR3 nucleotide sequence: TGCGCCAGCAGCTGGATGACAGGGAAAGCCGGGGAGCTGTTTTTT. Translating it yields CASSWMTGKAGELFF.